This passage covers 10 T cell receptor beta chains from one sample sequenced in a study of monozygotic twins with cystic fibrosis. Generated by immunoSEQ multiplex PCR, the TCRdb table keeps only in-frame clones and is missing some. The table lists approximately 24,000 clones, 85% to 90% of them singletons, with roughly 1.3% in the top ten. Sequenced: blood. Receptor source: a woman aged 25 to 39 with cystic fibrosis.

The V gene is TRBV7-9, the J gene TRBJ2-3; D unresolved. Germline assignment: CDR1 SEHNR and CDR2 FQNEAQ (reference sequence). CDR3 length: 13 amino acids. V lost 3 bases and J lost 4, with 8 bases in between. The CDR3 sequence: CASSFSNPDTQYF. CDR3 coding DNA: TGTGCCAGCAGCTTTAGCAACCCAGATACGCAGTATTTT.

The CDR3 loop is CANRRYSNQPQHF. CDR3 nucleotide sequence: TGCGCCAACCGACGGTATAGCAATCAGCCCCAGCATTTT. The gene calls are TRBV5-1 and TRBJ1-5; D remains unclear. V gave up 9 bases and J gave up 0 bases, with 10 bases separating them. Per the germline V gene, CDR1 is SGHRS and CDR2 is YFSETQ. The CDR3 runs to 13 residues.

This chain connects TRBV9 to TRBJ1-5; no firm D call. Trimming stripped 3 bases from V and 5 bases from J, with 9 bases between. Germline-derived CDR1 and CDR2 are SGDLS and YYNGEE. The CDR3 extends over 13 amino acids. CDR3 coding DNA: TGTGCCAGCAGCGCTGGAGATTATCAGCCCCAGCATTTT. Amino acids: CASSAGDYQPQHF.

This chain links TRBV19 with TRBJ1-2; D gene unclear. Germline V CDR1 and CDR2: LNHDA, SQIVND (reference sequence). The V end lost 4 bases, the J end lost 1 base, and 7 bases lay between the germline ends. This CDR3 has 13 residues. The CDR3 DNA reads as TGTGCCAGTAGTAAGGACCGTAACTATGGCTACACCTTC. This translates into CASSKDRNYGYTF. The complete variable domain, with remaining parts taken from reference TRBV19 and TRBJ1-2, reads DGGITQSPKYLFRKEGQNVTLSCEQNLNHDAMYWYRQDPGQGLRLIYYSQIVNDFQKGDIAEGYSVSREKKESFPLTVTSAQKNPTAFYLCASSKDRNYGYTFGSGTRLTVV.

The gene calls are TRBV5-1 and TRBJ2-5; TRBD2 is a possible D gene (5 bases). The CDR3 loop spans 16 amino acids. Trimming took off 7 bases at V and 0 bases at J, with 19 bases between the two ends. Germline V gene data show CDR1 as SGHRS and CDR2 as YFSETQ. The DNA of the CDR3 is TGCGCCAGCCAAATGGCGGACTTGGGGAACCAAGAGACCCAGTACTTC. The encoded protein is CASQMADLGNQETQYF.

This chain uses TRBV10-2 with TRBJ1-1; TRBD1 might be the D (6 bases). V lost 3 bases and J 0 bases, leaving 14 bases between the germline ends. CDR1 and CDR2 (germline): WSHSY, SAAADI. The CDR3 totals 16 residues. CDR3 sequence: CASSDWGQQVNTEAFF. The DNA of the CDR3 is TGCGCCAGCAGTGATTGGGGACAACAGGTGAACACTGAAGCTTTCTTT.

This clone was detected a few times. The chain joins TRBV4-2 to TRBJ1-5; D is unresolved. Trimming pared 1 base from V and 3 bases from J, leaving 7 bases between. This CDR3 is 14 amino acids long. The germline V gene encodes CDR1 LGHNA and CDR2 YNFKEQ. The CDR3 loop is CASSQVTDNQPQHF. CDR3 DNA sequence: TGTGCCAGCAGCCAAGTAACAGACAATCAGCCCCAGCATTTT.

This clone was seen just once. V and J are TRBV7-9 and TRBJ2-7; D remains unclear. Deletions cut 4 bases from V and 5 bases from J, with 18 bases between. CDR3 length: 15 amino acids. CDR1 and CDR2 from the germline V gene are SEHNR and FQNEAQ (reference sequence). The DNA of the CDR3 is TGTGCCAGCAGCTCGGTTTTTAAGGGTACCCACGAGCAGTACTTC. Protein product: CASSSVFKGTHEQYF.

The chain links TRBV28 to TRBJ2-5, with TRBD2 matching 10 bases. In germline, CDR1 is MDHEN, CDR2 SYDVKM. This CDR3 comprises 16 residues. With 8 bases clipped from V and 2 bases from J, the junction kept 11 bases outside the gene matches. Here the CDR3 reads CASHGRGLAEQETQYF. The DNA for the CDR3 is TGTGCCAGCCACGGGAGAGGACTAGCGGAGCAAGAGACCCAGTACTTC.

The chain employs TRBV2 and TRBJ1-2; D remains ambiguous. The germline V gene encodes CDR1 SNHLY and CDR2 FYNNEI. The CDR3 extends over 12 amino acids. V lost 9 bases, J lost 2 bases, and 10 bases lay in between. The CDR3 loop reads CASNFKNYGYTF. Here the CDR3 DNA reads TGTGCCAGTAACTTTAAAAACTATGGCTACACCTTC.